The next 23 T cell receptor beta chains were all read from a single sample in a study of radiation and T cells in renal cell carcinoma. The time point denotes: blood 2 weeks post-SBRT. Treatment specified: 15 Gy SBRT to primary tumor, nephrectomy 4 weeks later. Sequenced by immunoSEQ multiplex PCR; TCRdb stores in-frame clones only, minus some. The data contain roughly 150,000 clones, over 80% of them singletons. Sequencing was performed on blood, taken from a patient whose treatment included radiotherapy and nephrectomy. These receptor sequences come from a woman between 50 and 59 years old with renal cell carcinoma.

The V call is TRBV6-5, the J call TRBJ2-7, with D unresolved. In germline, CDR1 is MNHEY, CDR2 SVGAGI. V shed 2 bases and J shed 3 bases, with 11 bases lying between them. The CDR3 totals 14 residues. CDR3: CASSYGGVGYEQYF. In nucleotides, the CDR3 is TGTGCCAGCAGTTACGGCGGTGTTGGCTACGAGCAGTACTTC.

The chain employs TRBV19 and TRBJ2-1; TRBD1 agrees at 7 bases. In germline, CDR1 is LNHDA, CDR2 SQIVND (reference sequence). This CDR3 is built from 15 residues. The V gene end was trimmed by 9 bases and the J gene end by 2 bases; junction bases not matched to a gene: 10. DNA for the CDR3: TGTGCCAGCACGAAAGGGGGCGTTCCCTACAATGAGCAGTTCTTC. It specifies CASTKGGVPYNEQFF.

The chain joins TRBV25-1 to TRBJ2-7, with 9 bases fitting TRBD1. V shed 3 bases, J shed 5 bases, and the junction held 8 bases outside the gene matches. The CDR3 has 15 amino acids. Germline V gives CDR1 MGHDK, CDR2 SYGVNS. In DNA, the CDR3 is TGTGCCAGCAGTGACACCGGGACAGGGACCCACGAGCAGTACTTC. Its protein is CASSDTGTGTHEQYF.

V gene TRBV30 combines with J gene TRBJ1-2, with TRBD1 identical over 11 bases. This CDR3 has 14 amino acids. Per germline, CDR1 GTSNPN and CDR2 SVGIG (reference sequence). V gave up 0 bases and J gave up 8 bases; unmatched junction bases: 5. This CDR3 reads CAWSVLRTGGGYTF. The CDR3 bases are TGTGCCTGGAGTGTTCTGCGGACAGGGGGCGGCTACACCTTC.

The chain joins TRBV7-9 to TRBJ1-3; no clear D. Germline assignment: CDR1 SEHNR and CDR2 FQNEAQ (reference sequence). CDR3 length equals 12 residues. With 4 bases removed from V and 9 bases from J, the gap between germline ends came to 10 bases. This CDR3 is CASSSPLGTIYF. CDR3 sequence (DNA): TGTGCCAGCAGCTCCCCCTTAGGCACCATATATTTT.

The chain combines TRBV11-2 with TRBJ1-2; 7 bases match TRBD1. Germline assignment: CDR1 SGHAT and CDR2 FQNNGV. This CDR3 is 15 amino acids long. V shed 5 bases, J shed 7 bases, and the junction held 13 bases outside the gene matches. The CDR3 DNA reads TGTGCCAGCAGCGCCCTTAGAGGGCCAGGGGGTGGCTACACCTTC. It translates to CASSALRGPGGGYTF.

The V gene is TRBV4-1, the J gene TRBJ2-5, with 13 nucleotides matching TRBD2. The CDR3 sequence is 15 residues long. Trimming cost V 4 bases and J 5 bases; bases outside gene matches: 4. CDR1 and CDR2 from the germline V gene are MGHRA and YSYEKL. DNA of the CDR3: TGCGCCAGCAGCCGAGGACTAGCGGGGGTGGAGACCCAGTACTTC. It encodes CASSRGLAGVETQYF.

CDR3 nucleotide sequence: TGTGCCAGCAGCGTAGCGGGCTACAGGACCAGCGGCTACGAGCAGTACTTC. Amino acid sequence: CASSVAGYRTSGYEQYF. The chain uses TRBV9 and TRBJ2-7; the D gene could be TRBD1 or TRBD2 (5 bases each). The CDR3 loop spans 17 amino acids. The germline CDR1 and CDR2 sequences are SGDLS and YYNGEE. With 0 bases removed from V and 3 bases from J, the gap between germline ends came to 19 bases.

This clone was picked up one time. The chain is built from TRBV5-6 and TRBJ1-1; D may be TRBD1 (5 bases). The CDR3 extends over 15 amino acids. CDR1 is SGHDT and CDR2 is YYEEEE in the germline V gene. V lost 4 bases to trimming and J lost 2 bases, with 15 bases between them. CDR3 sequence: CASSSLRQLNTEAFF. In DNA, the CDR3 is TGTGCCAGCAGCAGCCTGAGACAGCTAAACACTGAAGCTTTCTTT. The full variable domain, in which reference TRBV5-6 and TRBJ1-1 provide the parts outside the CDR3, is DAGVTQSPTHLIKTRGQQVTLRCSPKSGHDTVSWYQQALGQGPQFIFQYYEEEERQRGNFPDRFSGHQFPNYSSELNVNALLLGDSALYLCASSSLRQLNTEAFFGQGTRLTVV.

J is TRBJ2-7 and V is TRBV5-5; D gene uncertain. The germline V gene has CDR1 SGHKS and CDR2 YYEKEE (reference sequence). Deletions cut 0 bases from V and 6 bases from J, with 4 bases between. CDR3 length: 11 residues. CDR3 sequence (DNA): TGTGCCAGCAGCTTGGGGGGCGAGCAGTACTTC. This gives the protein CASSLGGEQYF.

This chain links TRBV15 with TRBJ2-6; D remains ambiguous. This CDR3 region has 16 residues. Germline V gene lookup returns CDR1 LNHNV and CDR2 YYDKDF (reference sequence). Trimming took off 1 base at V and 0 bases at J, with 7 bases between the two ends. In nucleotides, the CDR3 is TGTGCCACCAGCAGAGCTGATTCCTCTGGGGCCAACGTCCTGACTTTC. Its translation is CATSRADSSGANVLTF.

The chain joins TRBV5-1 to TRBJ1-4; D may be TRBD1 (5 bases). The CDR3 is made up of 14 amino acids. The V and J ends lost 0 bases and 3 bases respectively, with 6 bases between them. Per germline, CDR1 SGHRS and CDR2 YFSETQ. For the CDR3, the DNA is TGCGCCAGCAGCTTGGAACAGGCTAATGAAAAACTGTTTTTT. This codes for CASSLEQANEKLFF.

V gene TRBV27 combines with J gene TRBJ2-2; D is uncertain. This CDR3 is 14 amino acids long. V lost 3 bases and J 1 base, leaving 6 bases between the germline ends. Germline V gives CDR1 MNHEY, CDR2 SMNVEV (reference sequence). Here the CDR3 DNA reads TGTGCCAGCAGTTTTAAACAGAACACCGGGGAGCTGTTTTTT. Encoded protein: CASSFKQNTGELFF.

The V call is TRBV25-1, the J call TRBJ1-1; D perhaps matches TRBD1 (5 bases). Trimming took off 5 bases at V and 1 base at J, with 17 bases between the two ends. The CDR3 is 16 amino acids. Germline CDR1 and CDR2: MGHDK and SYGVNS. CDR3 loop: CASSRTLGTRNTEAFF. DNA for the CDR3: TGTGCCAGCAGTCGGACCTTAGGGACCAGGAACACTGAAGCTTTCTTT.

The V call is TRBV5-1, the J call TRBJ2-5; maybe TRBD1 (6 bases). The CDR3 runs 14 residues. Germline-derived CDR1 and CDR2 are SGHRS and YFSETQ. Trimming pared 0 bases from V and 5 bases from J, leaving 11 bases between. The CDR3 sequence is CASSLAGARETQYF. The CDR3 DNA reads TGCGCCAGCAGCTTGGCAGGGGCGAGGGAGACCCAGTACTTC.

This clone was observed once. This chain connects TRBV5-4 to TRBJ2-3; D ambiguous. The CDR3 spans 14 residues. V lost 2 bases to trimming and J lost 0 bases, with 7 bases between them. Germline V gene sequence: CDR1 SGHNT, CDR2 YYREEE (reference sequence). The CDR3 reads CASSFADSTDTQYF. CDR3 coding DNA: TGTGCCAGCAGCTTTGCCGATAGCACAGATACGCAGTATTTT.

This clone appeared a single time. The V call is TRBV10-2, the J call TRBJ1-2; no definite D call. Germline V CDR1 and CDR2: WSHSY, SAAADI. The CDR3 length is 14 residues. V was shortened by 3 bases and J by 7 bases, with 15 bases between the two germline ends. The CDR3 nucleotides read TGCGCCAGCAGTGATCCATCGCAGGTCGGTGGCTACACCTTC. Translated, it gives CASSDPSQVGGYTF.

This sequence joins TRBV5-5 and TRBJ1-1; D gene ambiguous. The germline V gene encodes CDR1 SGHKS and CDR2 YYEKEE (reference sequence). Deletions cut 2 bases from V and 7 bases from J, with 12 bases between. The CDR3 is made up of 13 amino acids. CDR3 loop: CASSLGGLGEAFF. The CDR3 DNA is TGTGCCAGCAGCTTAGGAGGTCTTGGTGAAGCTTTCTTT.

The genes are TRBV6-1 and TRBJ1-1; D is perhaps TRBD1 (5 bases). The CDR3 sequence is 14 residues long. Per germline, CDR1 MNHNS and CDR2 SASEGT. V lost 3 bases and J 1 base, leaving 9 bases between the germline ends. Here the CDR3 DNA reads TGTGCCAGCAGTGATGCGGGGGGGAACACTGAAGCTTTCTTT. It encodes CASSDAGGNTEAFF.

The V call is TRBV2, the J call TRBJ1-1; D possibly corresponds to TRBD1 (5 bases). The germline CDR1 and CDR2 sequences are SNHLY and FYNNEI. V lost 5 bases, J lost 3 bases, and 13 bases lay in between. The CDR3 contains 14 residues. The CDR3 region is CASSPGDGHTEAFF. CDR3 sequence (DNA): TGTGCCAGCAGTCCCGGGGACGGCCACACTGAAGCTTTCTTT.

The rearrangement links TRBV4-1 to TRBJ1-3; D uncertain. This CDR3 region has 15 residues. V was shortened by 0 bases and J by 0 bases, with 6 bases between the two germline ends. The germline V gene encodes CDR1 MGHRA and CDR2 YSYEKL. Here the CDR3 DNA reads TGCGCCAGCAGCCAAGATACTGGCTCTGGAAACACCATATATTTT. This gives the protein CASSQDTGSGNTIYF.

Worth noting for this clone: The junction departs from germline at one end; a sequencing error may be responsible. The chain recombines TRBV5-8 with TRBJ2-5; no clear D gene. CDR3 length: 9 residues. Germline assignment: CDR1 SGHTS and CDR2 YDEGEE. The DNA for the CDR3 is TGTGCCAGCAGTTTGGCCCAGTACTTC. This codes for CASSLAQYF.

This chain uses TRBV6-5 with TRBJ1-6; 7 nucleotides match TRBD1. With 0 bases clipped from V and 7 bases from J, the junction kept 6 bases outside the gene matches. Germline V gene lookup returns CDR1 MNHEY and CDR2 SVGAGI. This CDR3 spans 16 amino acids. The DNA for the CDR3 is TGTGCCAGCAGTTACTCTAGACAGGGAATCAATTCACCCCTCCACTTT. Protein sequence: CASSYSRQGINSPLHF.